This T cell receptor (beta chain) is from a study of naive and memory T cell subsets. General study points: Naive repertoires, especially CD8, held a few larger clonotypes, possibly memory cells re-expressing CD45RA.

Two oligonucleotides, mixed equimolar, formed the beta constant-region primer covering TRBC1 and TRBC2. Nested alpha and beta constant-region primers with the SP2 primer drove four PCR rounds on ligated cDNA. TCRdb fed the UMI-ligation and nested PCR reads into MiXCR, producing one record per CDR3 protein. The data hold 80,000 to 95,000 distinct CDR3 sequences, with about 8.2% observed a single time. Trimming stripped 3 bases from V and 2 bases from J, with 3 bases between. Germline CDR1 and CDR2: KGHDR and SFDVKD. The CDR3 is made up of 12 amino acids. This clonotype was found many times. The antigen is not known. Four subsets defined by CD45RA and CD27 were sorted after CD3, CD4, CD8 and live/dead staining.

The V gene is TRBV24-1, the J gene TRBJ2-5; no reliable D call. The source material was naive CD8+ T cells from blood. The sequence derives from a human donor in good health. CDR3 region: CATSDPQETQYF. The CDR3 bases are TGTGCCACCAGTGATCCGCAAGAGACCCAGTACTTC.